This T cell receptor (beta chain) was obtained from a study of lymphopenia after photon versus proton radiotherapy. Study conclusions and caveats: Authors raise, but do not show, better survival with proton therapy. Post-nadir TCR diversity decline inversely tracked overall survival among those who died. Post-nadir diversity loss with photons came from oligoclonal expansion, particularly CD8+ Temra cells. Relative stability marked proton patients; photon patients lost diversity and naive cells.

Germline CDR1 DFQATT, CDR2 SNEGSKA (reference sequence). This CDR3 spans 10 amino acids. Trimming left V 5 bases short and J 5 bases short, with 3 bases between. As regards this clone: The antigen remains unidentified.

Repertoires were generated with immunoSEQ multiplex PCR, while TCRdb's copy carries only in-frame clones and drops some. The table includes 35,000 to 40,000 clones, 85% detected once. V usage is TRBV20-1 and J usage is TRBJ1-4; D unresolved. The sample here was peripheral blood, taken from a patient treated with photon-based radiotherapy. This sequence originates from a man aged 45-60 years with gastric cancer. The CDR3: CSAGNEKLFF. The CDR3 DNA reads TGCAGTGCTGGCAATGAAAAACTGTTTTTT.